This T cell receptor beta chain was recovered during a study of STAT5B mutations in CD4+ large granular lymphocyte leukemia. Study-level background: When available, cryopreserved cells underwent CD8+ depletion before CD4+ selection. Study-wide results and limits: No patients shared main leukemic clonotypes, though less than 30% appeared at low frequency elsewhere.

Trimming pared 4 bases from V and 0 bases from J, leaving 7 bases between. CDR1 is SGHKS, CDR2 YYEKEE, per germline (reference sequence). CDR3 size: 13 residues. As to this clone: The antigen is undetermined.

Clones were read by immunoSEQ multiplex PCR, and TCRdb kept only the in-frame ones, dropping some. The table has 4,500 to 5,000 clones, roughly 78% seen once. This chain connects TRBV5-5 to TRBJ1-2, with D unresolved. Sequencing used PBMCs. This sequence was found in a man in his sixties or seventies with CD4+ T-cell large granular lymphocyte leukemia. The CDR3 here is CASSPGSNYGYTF. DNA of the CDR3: TGTGCCAGCAGCCCCGGCTCTAACTATGGCTACACCTTC.